The 17 T cell receptor beta chains below come from one sample, sequenced in a study of early T cells in non-severe SARS-CoV-2 infection. TCRdb re-analysed the 5' RACE reads in MiXCR, keeping a single row per CDR3 protein. The repertoire holds about 98,000 distinct CDR3 sequences, with 11% as singletons. Sequences were obtained from whole blood. The receptors were sampled from an adult who was a healthcare worker with PCR-confirmed SARS-CoV-2 infection or an uninfected control (not recorded which).

The V call is TRBV29-1, the J call TRBJ2-3; TRBD1 aligns across 8 bases. The CDR3 sequence is 16 residues long. The germline V gene encodes CDR1 SQVTM and CDR2 ANQGSEA. V shed 0 bases and J 3 bases; nucleotides not matched to a gene: 8. CDR3 residues: CSVEDPQDRATDTQYF. The CDR3 bases are TGCAGCGTTGAAGATCCCCAGGACAGGGCTACAGATACGCAGTATTTT.

In this sample, this clonotype turned up a few times. The rearrangement joins TRBV20-1 to TRBJ1-6; 8 bases agree with TRBD1. V lost 2 bases and J lost 9; bases outside the gene matches: 12. Looked up from germline, CDR1 is DFQATT and CDR2 is SNEGSKA (reference sequence). The CDR3 spans 16 residues. The CDR3 nucleotides are TGCAGTGCTAGACACCGCCGCGGACAGGGTTTTTCACCCCTCCACTTT. It translates to CSARHRRGQGFSPLHF.

This clonotype was seen repeatedly, ten times or more. The chain has TRBV28 and TRBJ1-1, with 11 bases matching TRBD1. CDR1 and CDR2 (germline): MDHEN, SYDVKM. This CDR3 has 19 amino acids. The trim removed 6 bases at V and 0 bases at J, leaving 15 bases unmatched. The CDR3: CASRRLRTGGDKLNTEAFF. The CDR3 nucleotides read TGTGCCAGCAGGAGGCTAAGGACAGGGGGCGACAAATTGAACACTGAAGCTTTCTTT.

This clonotype was counted at least ten times. V gene TRBV5-1 combines with J gene TRBJ2-7; 9 positions agree with TRBD2. The CDR3 runs 15 residues. The V and J ends lost 3 bases and 3 bases, in that order; junction bases with no gene match: 7. Germline values: CDR1 SGHRS, CDR2 YFSETQ. In nucleotides, the CDR3 is TGCGCCAGCAGCTCCGTCGGACTAGCGAGCTACGAGCAGTACTTC. It codes for CASSSVGLASYEQYF.

This chain's CDR3 is CASSSGNPNTEAFF. CDR3 DNA: TGTGCCAGCAGCTCAGGGAATCCGAACACTGAAGCTTTCTTT. The chain is built from TRBV7-3 and TRBJ1-1, with a tentative D call TRBD1 (5 bases). The CDR3 totals 14 residues. Trimming cost V 4 bases and J 1 base, with 10 bases left between them. Per the germline V gene, CDR1 is SGHTA and CDR2 is FQGTGA.

This clonotype was recorded a few times. The genes are TRBV12-3 or TRBV12-4 and TRBJ1-1; unclear D gene. The CDR3 consists of 15 residues. Trimming took 7 bases from V and 0 from J, leaving 15 bases between them. As DNA, the CDR3 is TGTGCCAGCAATAGGCAGGTGAAGTTGAACACTGAAGCTTTCTTT. Encoded protein: CASNRQVKLNTEAFF.

The sample holds a few counts of this clonotype. The chain joins TRBV28 to TRBJ1-6; tentative D call: TRBD1 (6 bases). Germline V CDR1 and CDR2: MDHEN, SYDVKM. The V and J ends lost 8 bases and 4 bases respectively, with 21 bases between them. The CDR3 spans 17 residues. The CDR3 protein is CASGSMGAAVYNSPLHF. DNA of the CDR3: TGTGCCAGCGGTTCTATGGGGGCGGCAGTGTATAATTCACCCCTCCACTTT.

The CDR3 spells CSAGGLAGRQETQYF. In DNA, the CDR3 is TGCAGTGCTGGGGGACTAGCGGGGAGGCAAGAGACCCAGTACTTC. This rearrangement joins TRBV20-1 to TRBJ2-5; the match to TRBD2 covers 13 bases. Germline assignment: CDR1 DFQATT and CDR2 SNEGSKA (reference sequence). Losses at the gene ends were 5 bases for V and 2 bases for J; bases not matched to a gene: 5. The CDR3 loop spans 15 amino acids.

Many counts were recorded for this clonotype. V is TRBV20-1 and J is TRBJ1-2, with D uncertain. The CDR3 totals 14 residues. CDR1 DFQATT and CDR2 SNEGSKA come from the germline V gene (reference sequence). Deletions cut 6 bases from V and 2 bases from J, with 16 bases between. The CDR3 reads CSAVEVTLNYGYTF. CDR3 nucleotide sequence: TGCAGTGCGGTCGAAGTCACCTTGAACTATGGCTACACCTTC.

The sample holds a few counts of this clonotype. The J gene is TRBJ2-1, the V gene TRBV20-1; no reliable D call. The V end was cut by 6 bases, the J end by 2 bases, with 11 bases between. The germline gives CDR1 DFQATT, CDR2 SNEGSKA (reference sequence). The CDR3 has 13 amino acids. CDR3 amino acids: CSARSSPYNEQFF. Written as DNA, the CDR3 is TGCAGTGCCAGAAGTAGTCCCTACAATGAGCAGTTCTTC.

This clonotype was observed a handful of times. This rearrangement joins TRBV6-5 to TRBJ2-5; D ambiguous. This CDR3 comprises 11 residues. Trimming stripped 10 bases from V and 9 bases from J, with 15 bases between. Germline V gene lookup returns CDR1 MNHEY and CDR2 SVGAGI. The CDR3 sequence: CATGRYGSQYF. The CDR3 DNA sequence: TGTGCCACTGGACGGTACGGGTCCCAGTACTTC.

The rearrangement links TRBV20-1 to TRBJ2-1; D is possibly TRBD1 (5 bases). The CDR3 totals 11 residues. Per the germline V gene, CDR1 is DFQATT and CDR2 is SNEGSKA (reference sequence). This CDR3 reads CSVQTDNEQFF. CDR3 sequence (DNA): TGCAGCGTACAGACAGATAATGAGCAGTTCTTC.

This clonotype was seen ten or more times. The genes are TRBV9 and TRBJ1-3, with TRBD1 as a possible D gene (6 bases). The CDR3 loop spans 15 amino acids. Trimming stripped 3 bases from V and 0 bases from J, with 10 bases between. Germline CDR1 and CDR2: SGDLS and YYNGEE. The CDR3 DNA reads TGTGCCAGCAGCGCGGACAGTAACTCTGGAAACACCATATATTTT. It specifies CASSADSNSGNTIYF.

This chain joins TRBV18 and TRBJ1-1; D unresolved. Trimming removed 4 bases at V and 0 bases at J, with 12 bases between. Germline V CDR1 and CDR2: KGHSH, LQKENI. The CDR3 is 15 residues long. The CDR3 nucleotides read TGTGCCAGCTCACGCGCACGGGCAATGAACACTGAAGCTTTCTTT. Translated, it gives CASSRARAMNTEAFF.

The V gene is TRBV4-1, the J gene TRBJ2-5, with 7 bases that match TRBD1. With 1 base clipped from V and 2 bases from J, the junction kept 4 bases outside the gene matches. There are 15 residues in the CDR3. Germline CDR1 and CDR2: MGHRA and YSYEKL. For the CDR3, the DNA is TGCGCCAGCAGCCAAGGACAGGGCAGGCAAGAGACCCAGTACTTC. This codes for CASSQGQGRQETQYF.

About this clonotype itself: Mismatch with germline at one junction end may stem from a read error. This chain joins TRBV18 and TRBJ2-3, with TRBD2 matching 10 bases. CDR1 and CDR2 (germline): KGHSH, LQKENI. CDR3 size: 18 residues. The CDR3 DNA reads TGTGCCAGCCCACCAGTACTAGCGGGGACGTCTGGCACAGATACGCAGTATTTT. As protein: CASPPVLAGTSGTDTQYF. The full variable domain, with the rest looked up from reference TRBV18 and TRBJ2-3, is NAGVMQNPRHLVRRRGQEARLRCSPMKGHSHVYWYRQLPEEGLKFMVYLQKENIIDESGMPKERFSAEFPKEGPSILRIQQVVRGDSAAYFCASPPVLAGTSGTDTQYFGPGTRLTVL.

This clonotype occurred a few times. The V gene is TRBV11-1, the J gene TRBJ1-2, with TRBD1 identical over 8 bases. The CDR3 has 15 residues. Germline trimming cut 5 bases from V and 8 bases from J; bases unmatched to any gene: 13. CDR1 is SGHAT and CDR2 is FQDESV in the germline V gene (reference sequence). The CDR3 nucleotides read TGTGCCAGCAGCCCTCTGGCAGGGGGCTCTCAAGGCTACACCTTC. Protein: CASSPLAGGSQGYTF.